This passage covers 9 T cell receptor beta chains from one sample sequenced in a study of identical twins. Each CDR3 protein gets one entry after TCRdb re-called the 5' RACE reads with MiXCR. The sample holds about 700,000 distinct CDR3 sequences, 5.5% to 7.5% seen once. Sequencing used naive T cells sorted from blood. The source is a man aged 18 to 29 in good health.

This clonotype was counted between two and nine times. V is TRBV6-1 and J is TRBJ2-4, with no clear D. There are 14 residues in the CDR3. The germline CDR1 and CDR2 sequences are MNHNS and SASEGT. Trimming stripped 6 bases from V and 7 bases from J, with 16 bases between. The CDR3 region has the DNA TGTGCCAGCAGCCCGTCCTCCCTGGTTAACATTCAGTACTTC. It specifies CASSPSSLVNIQYF.

V and J are TRBV4-1 and TRBJ2-7; D not certain. The CDR3 runs to 13 residues. From germline, CDR1 is MGHRA and CDR2 YSYEKL. V gave up 1 base and J gave up 3 bases, with 7 bases separating them. The CDR3 sequence: CASSQGPDYEQYV. The CDR3 nucleotides read TGCGCCAGCAGCCAAGGGCCGGACTACGAGCAGTACGTC.

This clonotype showed up just a few times. This chain connects TRBV5-5 to TRBJ2-3; a possible D gene is TRBD1 (7 bases). V was shortened by 4 bases and J by 4 bases, with 19 bases between the two germline ends. Germline assignment: CDR1 SGHKS and CDR2 YYEKEE (reference sequence). The CDR3 has 16 amino acids. The CDR3 protein is CASSQTGPGGPDTQYF. The DNA for the CDR3 is TGTGCCAGCAGCCAAACCGGACCAGGGGGGCCAGATACGCAGTATTTT. Supplemented by reference TRBV5-5 and TRBJ2-3, the full variable domain reads DAGVTQSPTHLIKTRGQQVTLRCSPISGHKSVSWYQQVLGQGPQFIFQYYEKEERGRGNFPDRFSARQFPNYSSELNVNALLLGDSALYLCASSQTGPGGPDTQYFGPGTRLTVL.

The chain uses TRBV7-2 and TRBJ2-1, with D tentatively TRBD2 (6 bases). The CDR3 contains 17 residues. Trimming pared 5 bases from V and 1 base from J, leaving 18 bases between. Germline V CDR1 and CDR2: SGHTA, FQGNSA. The DNA of the CDR3 is TGTGCCAGCAGCCCCCCCGTTGGCGGGATATCCTACAATGAGCAGTTCTTC. Its protein is CASSPPVGGISYNEQFF.

This clonotype occurred a few times. V gene TRBV7-2 combines with J gene TRBJ2-1; D may match TRBD1 or TRBD2 (5 bases each). In germline, CDR1 is SGHTA, CDR2 FQGNSA. Trimming shortened V by 1 base and J by 12 bases, and 16 bases separated the two germline ends. This CDR3 has 14 amino acids. The CDR3 region has the DNA TGTGCCAGCAGCTTAGAGGGGACGCCGCCGGGGCAGTTCTTC. Protein product: CASSLEGTPPGQFF.

This clonotype was picked up many times. V gene TRBV28 combines with J gene TRBJ1-1; 8 bases agree with TRBD1. Trimming removed 7 bases from V and 6 bases from J; junction bases left unmatched: 7. There are 13 residues in the CDR3. Germline CDR1 MDHEN, CDR2 SYDVKM. The CDR3 DNA sequence: TGTGCCAGCACCCCGGACAGGGCCTCTGAAGCTTTCTTT. Its translation: CASTPDRASEAFF.

The genes are TRBV5-1 and TRBJ2-5, with no clear D. Per the germline V gene, CDR1 is SGHRS and CDR2 is YFSETQ. V lost 0 bases and J 3 bases, leaving 6 bases between the germline ends. The CDR3 contains 13 residues. The CDR3 DNA is TGCGCCAGCAGCTTGGCGGTGGAAGAGACCCAGTACTTC. As protein: CASSLAVEETQYF.

This clonotype was recorded a few times. CDR3 DNA: TGTGCCAGCAGGGCACAGGGGGTCTATGGCTACACCTTC. Translation gives CASRAQGVYGYTF. J is TRBJ1-2 and V is TRBV27; 8 bases are a match to TRBD1. V trimming: 6 bases; J trimming: 4 bases; junction bases outside the gene matches: 4. The CDR3 contains 13 residues. Per the germline V gene, CDR1 is MNHEY and CDR2 is SMNVEV (reference sequence).

This clonotype has only a few counts. The chain uses TRBV10-3 and TRBJ2-1; 8 positions agree with TRBD2. This CDR3 contains 14 residues. Per germline, CDR1 ENHRY and CDR2 SYGVKD. After removal of 9 bases from V and 8 bases from J, the junction contained 12 bases not matched to a gene. The CDR3 DNA sequence: TGTGCCATGAGCTTCCGGGAGGGCCCCTATGAGCAGTTCTTC. It yields the protein CAMSFREGPYEQFF.